This T cell receptor beta chain was identified during a study of identical twins. Whole-study results and caveats: The conclusions drew on cross-sectional statistical analysis instead of tracking the same donors.

Using its own MiXCR run on the 5' RACE reads, TCRdb lists one record per CDR3 protein. This sample has 350,000 to 450,000 distinct CDR3 sequences, with approximately 18% found just once. This clonotype was seen a handful of times. The target antigen is unknown. Germline V gene data show CDR1 as DFQATT and CDR2 as SNEGSKA (reference sequence). The CDR3 is made up of 18 amino acids. Trimming at V came to 3 bases and at J to 2 bases, leaving 10 bases not matched to a gene. This TCR came from a man over 45 in good health. The chain links TRBV20-1 to TRBJ2-3; 14 bases line up with TRBD2. Input material: naive T cells sorted from blood. The CDR3 nucleotides read TGCAGTGCTAGCACGACTAGCGGGAGGGTTTCACACACAGATACGCAGTATTTT. It translates to CSASTTSGRVSHTDTQYF.